Below are 28 T cell receptor beta chains sequenced from a single sample in a study of shared clonotypes between healthy human individuals. The assay was immunoSEQ multiplex PCR, and TCRdb's table has in-frame clones only and misses some. The sample shows over 850,000 clones, around 78% of them seen only once. The sequencing sample was made of memory CD4+ T cells from PBMCs. Subset of the sample: CD45RA-negative fraction. The origin of the receptors is a man between 18 and 29 years old in good health. Some clones in this sample may be carry-over from other donors' samples.

V is TRBV19 and J is TRBJ2-7; D is ambiguous. V gave up 7 bases and J gave up 0 bases, with 16 bases separating them. The CDR3 runs to 15 residues. Germline CDR1 reads LNHDA; CDR2 reads SQIVND (reference sequence). CDR3 amino acids: CASTTGRLSSYEQYF. CDR3 nucleotide sequence: TGTGCCAGTACCACCGGACGTTTGAGCTCCTACGAGCAGTACTTC.

Many counts were recorded for this clone. The V call is TRBV28, the J call TRBJ1-2; D uncertain. The V end was cut by 2 bases, the J end by 1 base, with 17 bases between. Germline assignment: CDR1 MDHEN and CDR2 SYDVKM. This CDR3 comprises 17 residues. The CDR3 DNA sequence: TGTGCCAGCAGTTTAGGGCAGGCTATGGGGTTTAACTATGGCTACACCTTC. Translation gives CASSLGQAMGFNYGYTF.

This clone was seen more than once but under ten times. This chain connects TRBV28 to TRBJ1-3; the D is unclear. Germline V gene sequence: CDR1 MDHEN, CDR2 SYDVKM. The CDR3 contains 13 residues. Trimming stripped 6 bases from V and 4 bases from J, with 10 bases between. The CDR3 reads CASSPFKGNTIYF. In DNA form, the CDR3 reads TGTGCCAGCAGCCCCTTCAAGGGAAACACCATATATTTT.

This sequence joins TRBV5-1 and TRBJ2-4; D remains unclear. Trimming took off 1 base at V and 0 bases at J, with 5 bases between the two ends. CDR3 length equals 14 residues. Germline lookup yields CDR1 SGHRS and CDR2 YFSETQ. CDR3 DNA sequence: TGCGCCAGCAGCTTGAGTCTAGCCAAAAACATTCAGTACTTC. This translates into CASSLSLAKNIQYF.

J is TRBJ2-2 and V is TRBV19, with 10 bases aligning to TRBD1. The CDR3 extends over 15 amino acids. The J segment lost 7 bases and the V segment lost 5 bases, leaving 7 bases of the junction unmatched. CDR1 and CDR2 (germline): LNHDA, SQIVND (reference sequence). The DNA for the CDR3 is TGTGCCAGTAGTCTAAGGACAGGGGGAGTCGGGGAGCTGTTTTTT. Its translation is CASSLRTGGVGELFF.

Note on this clone: This sample includes further DNA sequences coding for the same CDR3. This chain uses TRBV28 with TRBJ2-7; a weak D match, TRBD2 (5 bases). The CDR3 sequence is 14 residues long. CDR1 is MDHEN and CDR2 is SYDVKM in the germline V gene. With 5 bases removed from V and 4 bases from J, the gap between germline ends came to 15 bases. DNA for the CDR3: TGTGCCAGCAGTAGCCCCGCTCGACTATACGAGCAGTACTTC. Translation: CASSSPARLYEQYF.

The chain links TRBV9 to TRBJ2-1, with 7 positions matching TRBD2. V lost 0 bases and J lost 7; bases outside the gene matches: 13. The CDR3 length is 17 residues. Germline loops: CDR1 SGDLS, CDR2 YYNGEE. The CDR3 is CASSVVSWGGEVNEQFF. As DNA, the CDR3 is TGTGCCAGCAGCGTAGTGTCCTGGGGGGGAGAGGTAAATGAGCAGTTCTTC.

This rearrangement joins TRBV15 to TRBJ2-1; 7 bases are a match to TRBD2. This CDR3 contains 16 residues. Germline V gene sequence: CDR1 LNHNV, CDR2 YYDKDF (reference sequence). J lost 5 bases, V lost 3 bases, and 10 bases had no gene match. The CDR3 spells CATSRGGTPGNNEQFF. The CDR3 DNA reads as TGTGCCACCAGCAGGGGAGGGACGCCTGGAAACAATGAGCAGTTCTTC.

As regards this clone: The sample carries other DNA sequences with the same CDR3. CDR3 sequence reads: CSASDNEQFF. CDR3 in DNA: TGCAGTGCTTCTGATAATGAGCAGTTCTTC. This chain links TRBV20-1 with TRBJ2-1, with D unclear. The V gene lost 5 bases and the J gene lost 7 bases, with 6 bases spanning the gap. CDR1 is DFQATT, CDR2 SNEGSKA, per germline (reference sequence). The CDR3 totals 10 residues.

The chain is built from TRBV9 and TRBJ2-1; 10 positions agree with TRBD2. Germline values: CDR1 SGDLS, CDR2 YYNGEE. The CDR3 extends over 16 amino acids. The ends lost 4 bases at V and 4 bases at J; junction bases unmatched: 8. The DNA for the CDR3 is TGTGCCAGCAGCCCGGGGGGGACTAGCGCTTACAATGAGCAGTTCTTC. Residues: CASSPGGTSAYNEQFF.

The rearrangement joins TRBV5-8 to TRBJ2-6; a possible D gene is TRBD2 (5 bases). Trimming removed 2 bases from V and 2 bases from J, with 8 bases in between. CDR3 length: 15 amino acids. From germline, CDR1 is SGHTS and CDR2 YDEGEE. The CDR3 DNA reads as TGTGCCAGCAGCTTCATCGGGGCTGGGGCCAACGTCCTGACTTTC. This codes for CASSFIGAGANVLTF.

The genes are TRBV9 and TRBJ2-5; D ambiguous. V was pared by 0 bases and J by 0 bases, with 6 bases between. The CDR3 has 14 residues. Germline loops: CDR1 SGDLS, CDR2 YYNGEE. CDR3 sequence reads: CASSVEVNQETQYF. For the CDR3, the DNA is TGTGCCAGCAGCGTAGAGGTCAACCAAGAGACCCAGTACTTC.

The CDR3 loop is CASSLKTSGSYEQFF. DNA of the CDR3: TGTGCCAGCAGCCTAAAGACTAGCGGGAGTTATGAGCAGTTCTTC. J is TRBJ2-1 and V is TRBV11-2, with 12 bases matching TRBD2. From germline, CDR1 is SGHAT and CDR2 FQNNGV. Trimming at V came to 5 bases and at J to 8 bases, leaving 7 bases not matched to a gene. This CDR3 is built from 15 residues.

V usage is TRBV28 and J usage is TRBJ2-1; D is ambiguous. The germline V gene has CDR1 MDHEN and CDR2 SYDVKM. This CDR3 has 14 residues. Trimming removed 5 bases at V and 10 bases at J, with 18 bases between. CDR3 loop: CASSPPGQVREQFF. Here the CDR3 DNA reads TGTGCCAGCAGTCCCCCTGGCCAGGTGAGGGAGCAGTTCTTC.

This chain joins TRBV4-1 and TRBJ2-2; D may match TRBD1 or TRBD2 (5 bases each). Between the trimmed V and J ends, which lost 8 bases and 6 bases, there was a span of 16 bases. The CDR3 has 14 residues. Germline CDR1 is MGHRA and CDR2 is YSYEKL. CDR3 loop: CASGLGLAPGELFF. In DNA form, the CDR3 reads TGCGCCAGCGGATTGGGGCTAGCTCCCGGGGAGCTGTTTTTT.

This clone was seen ten or more times. J is TRBJ2-3 and V is TRBV6-4; D possibly matches TRBD1 or TRBD2 (6 bases each). From germline, CDR1 is MRHNA and CDR2 SNTAGT. The CDR3 runs to 11 residues. V lost 8 bases to trimming and J lost 14 bases, with 17 bases between them. Written as DNA, the CDR3 is TGTGCCAGCGAACAGGGACTCCTCCCGTATTTT. It codes for CASEQGLLPYF.

Comment on this clone: Other DNA sequences in the sample encode the same CDR3. The chain recombines TRBV5-4 with TRBJ2-7; a possible D gene is TRBD1 (5 bases). V was trimmed by 2 bases and J by 6 bases, leaving 15 bases between them. The CDR3 extends over 14 amino acids. Germline lookup yields CDR1 SGHNT and CDR2 YYREEE (reference sequence). CDR3 loop: CASSFGQGRGEQYF. In DNA, the CDR3 is TGTGCCAGCAGCTTCGGGCAGGGAAGGGGCGAGCAGTACTTC.

Concerning this clone: One junction end does not reproduce the germline sequence, and a read error may be involved. At the DNA level, this CDR3 is encoded by other sequences in the same sample as well. The chain combines TRBV20-1 with TRBJ1-2, with 9 bases aligning to TRBD1. Germline V gene sequence: CDR1 DFQATT, CDR2 SNEGSKA (reference sequence). The CDR3 contains 11 residues. The CDR3 DNA follows: TGCAGCGCTACAGGGGGCAATGGCTACACCTTC. It specifies CSATGGNGYTF.

This clone has just a few counts. The CDR3: CATSLWVTEAFF. The CDR3 coding sequence is TGTGCCACCTCCCTGTGGGTAACTGAAGCTTTCTTT. The chain employs TRBV6-1 and TRBJ1-1, with no clear D. The germline gives CDR1 MNHNS, CDR2 SASEGT. The CDR3 runs to 12 residues. V was shortened by 10 bases and J by 5 bases, with 14 bases between the two germline ends.

The CDR3 loop reads CASSLGDNNQPQHF. Written as DNA, the CDR3 is TGTGCCAGCAGCTTAGGGGACAACAATCAGCCCCAGCATTTT. J is TRBJ1-5 and V is TRBV7-9; possible D gene TRBD1, 6 bases. This CDR3 spans 14 amino acids. CDR1 and CDR2 (germline): SEHNR, FQNEAQ (reference sequence). Trimming cost V 1 base and J 3 bases, with 7 bases left between them. Full variable domain (rest looked up from reference TRBV7-9 and TRBJ1-5): DTGVSQNPRHKITKRGQNVTFRCDPISEHNRLYWYRQTLGQGPEFLTYFQNEAQLEKSRLLSDRFSAERPKGSFSTLEIQRTEQGDSAMYLCASSLGDNNQPQHFGDGTRLSIL.

J is TRBJ2-1 and V is TRBV7-6; 10 nucleotides match TRBD2. The length of the CDR3 is 15 residues. Germline CDR1 and CDR2: SGHVS and FNYEAQ. J was trimmed by 9 bases and V by 5 bases; bases with no gene match: 10. CDR3: CASSPTAGGVVEQFF. In DNA, the CDR3 is TGTGCCAGCAGCCCAACAGCGGGAGGGGTGGTTGAGCAGTTCTTC.

In its sample, this clone was seen a few times. The V and J genes are TRBV2 and TRBJ2-1; the match to TRBD2 covers 8 bases. Germline loops: CDR1 SNHLY, CDR2 FYNNEI. This CDR3 spans 13 amino acids. The V segment lost 6 bases and the J segment 6 bases; nucleotides outside the gene matches: 4. DNA of the CDR3: TGTGCCAGCAGACTACTAGCGGCCAATGAGCAGTTCTTC. This translates into CASRLLAANEQFF.

The CDR3 protein is CASSTRGVANNEQFF. The DNA of the CDR3 is TGTGCCAGCAGCACGCGGGGAGTAGCCAACAATGAGCAGTTCTTC. The chain uses TRBV7-2 and TRBJ2-1, with D tentatively TRBD2 (6 bases). Germline V gives CDR1 SGHTA, CDR2 FQGNSA. Trimming pared 5 bases from V and 5 bases from J, leaving 16 bases between. CDR3 length equals 15 residues.

A note on this clone: This likely comes from a read error, as the CDR3 has no conserved phenylalanine or tryptophan at its end. The limits of the CDR3 on the DNA are not certain, so only TCRdb's listed CDR3 is given. The chain couples TRBV5-6 to TRBJ2-7; the tabulated D call, TRBD1, remains unverified against the DNA. The CDR3 numbers 9 amino acids, ends counted. Per germline, CDR1 SGHDT and CDR2 YYEEEE. CDR3 in amino acids: CASSQGGWL.

This chain's CDR3 is CASSALAGGVGQETQYF. For the CDR3, the DNA is TGTGCCAGCAGTGCGCTAGCGGGGGGGGTAGGCCAAGAGACCCAGTACTTC. This sequence joins TRBV6-1 and TRBJ2-5; 12 bases map to TRBD2. The CDR3 consists of 17 residues. Germline V lookup: CDR1 MNHNS, CDR2 SASEGT. The V and J ends lost 4 bases and 1 base, in that order; junction bases with no gene match: 7.

This clone was picked up many times. This rearrangement joins TRBV11-2 to TRBJ2-7; D perhaps matches TRBD2 (6 bases). The CDR3 runs to 13 residues. CDR1 and CDR2 (germline): SGHAT, FQNNGV. V lost 2 bases and J 6 bases, leaving 11 bases between the germline ends. CDR3 in amino acids: CASSLLAGGEQYF. The DNA for the CDR3 is TGTGCCAGCAGCTTATTGGCCGGGGGCGAGCAGTACTTC.

This clone was counted a single time. The chain links TRBV28 to TRBJ2-3; tentatively, D is TRBD2 (5 bases). This CDR3 region has 17 residues. Germline V gene sequence: CDR1 MDHEN, CDR2 SYDVKM. V lost 4 bases to trimming and J lost 4 bases, with 21 bases between them. CDR3 nucleotide sequence: TGTGCCAGCAGTTCCCCCATGTTTGGGAGTAAGGCAGATACGCAGTATTTT. Protein sequence: CASSSPMFGSKADTQYF. Full variable domain (outside the CDR3, taken from reference TRBV28 and TRBJ2-3): DVKVTQSSRYLVKRTGEKVFLECVQDMDHENMFWYRQDPGLGLRLIYFSYDVKMKEKGDIPEGYSVSREKKERFSLILESASTNQTSMYLCASSSPMFGSKADTQYFGPGTRLTVL.

The chain carries TRBV27 and TRBJ1-4; a weak D match, TRBD1 (6 bases). From germline, CDR1 is MNHEY and CDR2 SMNVEV (reference sequence). The CDR3 runs to 14 residues. V was trimmed by 3 bases and J by 7 bases, leaving 12 bases between them. The CDR3 bases are TGTGCCAGCAGTTTCAGGGGCGCGTCTGAAAAACTGTTTTTT. Translated: CASSFRGASEKLFF.